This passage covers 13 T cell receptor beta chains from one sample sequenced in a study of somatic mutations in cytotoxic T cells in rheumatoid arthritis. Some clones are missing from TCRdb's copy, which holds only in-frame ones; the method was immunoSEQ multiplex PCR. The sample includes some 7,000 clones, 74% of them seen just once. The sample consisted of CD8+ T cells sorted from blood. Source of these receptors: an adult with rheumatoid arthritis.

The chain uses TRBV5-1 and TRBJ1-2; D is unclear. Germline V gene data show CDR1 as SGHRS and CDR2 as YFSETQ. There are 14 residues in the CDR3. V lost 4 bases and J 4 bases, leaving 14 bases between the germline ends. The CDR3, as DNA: TGCGCCAGCAGCAGCGAGGAGGAGGCCTATGGCTACACCTTC. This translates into CASSSEEEAYGYTF.

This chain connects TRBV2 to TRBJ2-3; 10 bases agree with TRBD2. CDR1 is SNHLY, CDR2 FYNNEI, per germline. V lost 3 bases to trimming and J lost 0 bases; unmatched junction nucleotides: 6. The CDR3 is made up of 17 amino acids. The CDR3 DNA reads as TGTGCCAGCAGTGACCTAGCGGGAGCGATAAGCACAGATACGCAGTATTTT. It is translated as CASSDLAGAISTDTQYF.

This CDR3 reads CASSFRGTGSTEAFF. The CDR3 DNA follows: TGTGCCAGCAGTTTTAGGGGGACGGGGAGCACTGAAGCTTTCTTT. This rearrangement joins TRBV27 to TRBJ1-1; D is perhaps TRBD1 (6 bases). Germline assignment: CDR1 MNHEY and CDR2 SMNVEV (reference sequence). The CDR3 runs 15 residues. V gave up 3 bases and J gave up 4 bases, with 15 bases separating them.

The CDR3 nucleotides read TGTGCCAGTAGTATATTCCTGGGGGAAGATGAAAAACTGTTTTTT. It encodes CASSIFLGEDEKLFF. The chain couples TRBV19 to TRBJ1-4, with D possibly TRBD1 on 5 matching bases. The ends were cut back, 2 bases at V and 6 bases at J, with 13 bases in the middle. This CDR3 spans 15 amino acids. Looked up from germline, CDR1 is LNHDA and CDR2 is SQIVND (reference sequence).

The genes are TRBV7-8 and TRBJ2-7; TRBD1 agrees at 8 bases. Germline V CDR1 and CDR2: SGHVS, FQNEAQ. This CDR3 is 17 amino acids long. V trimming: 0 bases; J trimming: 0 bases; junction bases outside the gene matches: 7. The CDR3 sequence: CASSLATRTGSSYEQYF. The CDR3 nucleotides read TGTGCCAGCAGCTTAGCTACTCGGACAGGGAGCTCCTACGAGCAGTACTTC.

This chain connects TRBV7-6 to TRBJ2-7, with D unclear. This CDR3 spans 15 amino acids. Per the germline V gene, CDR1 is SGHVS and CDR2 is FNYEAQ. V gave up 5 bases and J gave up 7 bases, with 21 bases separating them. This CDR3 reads CASSPVALGVGEQYF. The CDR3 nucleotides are TGTGCCAGCAGCCCAGTTGCCCTCGGTGTGGGGGAGCAGTACTTC.

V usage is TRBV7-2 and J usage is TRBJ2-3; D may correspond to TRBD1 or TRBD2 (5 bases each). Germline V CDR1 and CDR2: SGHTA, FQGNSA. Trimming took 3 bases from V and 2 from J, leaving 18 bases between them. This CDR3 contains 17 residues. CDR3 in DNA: TGTGCCAGCAGCTTGCCCCCCTCGGGACCGAACACAGATACGCAGTATTTT. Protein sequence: CASSLPPSGPNTDTQYF.

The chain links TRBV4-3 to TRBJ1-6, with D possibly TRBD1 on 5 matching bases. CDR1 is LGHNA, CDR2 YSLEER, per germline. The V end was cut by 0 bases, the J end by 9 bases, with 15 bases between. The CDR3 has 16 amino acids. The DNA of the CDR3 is TGCGCCAGCAGCCAAGAGAACAGGCTAACTGGTTCACCCCTCCACTTT. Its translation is CASSQENRLTGSPLHF.

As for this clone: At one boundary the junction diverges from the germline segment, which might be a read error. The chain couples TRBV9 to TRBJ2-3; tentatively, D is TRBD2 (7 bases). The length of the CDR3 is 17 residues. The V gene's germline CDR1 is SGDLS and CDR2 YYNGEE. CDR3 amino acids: CASSPRGGTTGSDTQYF. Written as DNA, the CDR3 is TGTGCCAGCAGCCCCAGGGGCGGGACTACAGGATCAGATACACAGTATTTT. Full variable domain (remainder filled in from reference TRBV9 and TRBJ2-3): DSGVTQTPKHLITATGQRVTLRCSPRSGDLSVYWYQQSLDQGLQFLIQYYNGEERAKGNILERFSAQQFPDLHSELNLSSLELGDSALYFCASSPRGGTTGSDTQYFGPGTRLTVL.

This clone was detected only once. The CDR3: CASRGGTGANEQYF. CDR3 in DNA: TGTGCCAGCAGGGGCGGGACAGGGGCAAACGAGCAGTACTTC. The chain employs TRBV7-6 and TRBJ2-5; 10 nucleotides line up with TRBD1. The J call is in doubt because the DNA end fits TRBJ2-7 better. CDR3 size: 14 residues. CDR1 SGHVS and CDR2 FNYEAQ come from the germline V gene.

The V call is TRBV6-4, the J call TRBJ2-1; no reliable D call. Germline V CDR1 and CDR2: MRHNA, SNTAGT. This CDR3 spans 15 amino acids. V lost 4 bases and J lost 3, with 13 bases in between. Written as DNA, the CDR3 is TGTGCCAGCAGTGTTGGTTCGGGCGACTACAATGAGCAGTTCTTC. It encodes CASSVGSGDYNEQFF.

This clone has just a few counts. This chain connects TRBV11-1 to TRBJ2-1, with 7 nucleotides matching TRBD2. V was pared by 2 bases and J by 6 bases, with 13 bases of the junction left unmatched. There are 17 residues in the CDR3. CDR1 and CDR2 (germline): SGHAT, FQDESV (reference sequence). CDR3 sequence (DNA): TGTGCCAGCAGCTTAAACCTGGCGGGAGCCCCCTCCAATGAGCAGTTCTTC. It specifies CASSLNLAGAPSNEQFF.

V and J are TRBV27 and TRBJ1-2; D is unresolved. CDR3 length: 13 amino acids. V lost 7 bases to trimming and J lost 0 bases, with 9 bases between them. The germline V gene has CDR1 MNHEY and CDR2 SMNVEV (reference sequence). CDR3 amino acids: CASKGGANYGYTF. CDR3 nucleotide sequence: TGTGCCAGCAAGGGCGGAGCTAACTATGGCTACACCTTC.